The 6 T cell receptor beta chains reported below all come from one sample, sequenced in a study of CD8 T cells in ankylosing spondylitis. TCRdb analysed the 5' RACE reads with MiXCR anew, one entry per CDR3 protein. The sample carries roughly 180,000 distinct CDR3 sequences, about 9.9% recorded once. The specimen sequenced was blood, either unsorted or a sorted T cell fraction (not recorded which). The receptors stem from a male donor with ankylosing spondylitis or in good health (not recorded which).

This clonotype came up many times. The J gene is TRBJ1-5, the V gene TRBV12-3 or TRBV12-4; 7 bases line up with TRBD1. V gave up 7 bases and J gave up 7 bases; unmatched junction bases: 13. The CDR3 runs to 15 residues. In DNA, the CDR3 is TGTGCCAGCAAAAGAGGTGGACAGGTGGACCAGCCCCAGCATTTT. Translated: CASKRGGQVDQPQHF.

There are many counts of this clonotype. The chain uses TRBV6-1 and TRBJ1-4; D is unclear. With 6 bases removed from V and 3 bases from J, the gap between germline ends came to 11 bases. This CDR3 has 14 residues. Germline lookup yields CDR1 MNHNS and CDR2 SASEGT. CDR3 nucleotide sequence: TGTGCCAGCAGAGCCGTTAGGGCTAATGAAAAACTGTTTTTT. Protein product: CASRAVRANEKLFF.

This CDR3 is CASSDRANTEAFF. The CDR3 DNA reads as TGTGCCAGCAGCGACAGGGCGAACACTGAAGCTTTCTTT. The rearrangement joins TRBV6-1 to TRBJ1-1; 7 bases agree with TRBD1. V lost 6 bases to trimming and J lost 1 base; unmatched junction nucleotides: 2. The CDR3 contains 13 residues. CDR1 and CDR2 from the germline V gene are MNHNS and SASEGT.

This clonotype occurred a few times. V gene TRBV11-3 combines with J gene TRBJ1-2; D remains ambiguous. Germline loops: CDR1 SGHNT, CDR2 YENEEA. V lost 3 bases to trimming and J lost 4 bases, with 9 bases between them. The CDR3 length is 13 residues. CDR3 protein: CASSFERTYGYTF. DNA of the CDR3: TGTGCCAGCAGCTTCGAGCGCACCTATGGCTACACCTTC.

This clonotype was picked up many times. DNA of the CDR3: TGTGCCACCAGTGATTTGTCCGGGGGGCATGAAAAACTGTTTTTT. Its protein product is CATSDLSGGHEKLFF. This rearrangement joins TRBV24-1 to TRBJ1-4, with D possibly TRBD1 on 6 matching bases. Trimming left V 0 bases short and J 6 bases short, with 10 bases between. Germline V CDR1 and CDR2: KGHDR, SFDVKD. The CDR3 covers 15 residues.

This clonotype showed up just a few times. The rearrangement joins TRBV11-2 to TRBJ2-1; D is undetermined. V was clipped by 0 bases and J by 8 bases, with 26 bases between them. CDR1 and CDR2 (germline): SGHAT, FQNNGV. The CDR3 is 19 amino acids. The CDR3 DNA reads TGTGCCAGCAGCTTAGAGCTCCCCTTGGGCAGGTCCGGTTGGGATGAGCAGTTCTTC. Translating gives CASSLELPLGRSGWDEQFF.